A selection of T cell receptor beta chains follows, all from one sample in a study of cytomegalovirus exposure and HLA in healthy donors. The method was immunoSEQ multiplex PCR; TCRdb's version includes in-frame clones alone and lacks a portion of them. This sample has nearly 110,000 clones, with roughly 80% found just once. The sequencing input was PBMCs. These receptor sequences come from a young man in good health and CMV-seronegative. The CDR3 runs from the conserved cysteine through the conserved F or W. The D gene is left open where the match is weak. Size values are once, few and many counts, or a class for expanded clones, and some rows have none.

TRBJ2-4	TRBD2	TRBV4-1	.	TGCGCCAGCAGCTTTCGGACTAGCGGGAGAACGTCCAAAAACATTCAGTACTTC	CASSFRTSGRTSKNIQYF
TRBJ2-7	TRBD1	TRBV5-1	.	TGCGCCAGCAGCATACTCCGTGAGACAGGGGGCGCAGGATACGAGCAGTACTTC	CASSILRETGGAGYEQYF
TRBJ2-7	TRBD2	TRBV6-5	few	TGTGCCAGCAGGTCCCCGACTAGCGACGAGCAGTACTTC	CASRSPTSDEQYF
TRBJ2-7	TRBD1	TRBV7-9	once	TGTGCCAGCAGCCCCCTGACAGGGAGCTCCTACGAGCAGTACTTC	CASSPLTGSSYEQYF
TRBJ1-2	.	TRBV5-6	.	TGTGCCAGCAGCTCGCAGTACCACTATGGCTACACCTTC	CASSSQYHYGYTF
TRBJ2-3	.	TRBV6-5	few	TGTGCCAGCAGTTACCGGGGGATCACAGATACGCAGTATTTT	CASSYRGITDTQYF
TRBJ1-4	TRBD1	TRBV5-6	once	TGTGCCAGCAGCTTGGTAGGGACAGGTAATGAAAAACTGTTTTTT	CASSLVGTGNEKLFF
TRBJ2-1	.	TRBV4-1	few	TGCGCCAGCAGACGAGAAACCTACAATGAGCAGTTCTTC	CASRRETYNEQFF
TRBJ2-7	TRBD2	TRBV28	.	TGTGCCAGCAGTTCATTTGGAGCGGGAGGCTACGAGCAGTACTTC	CASSSFGAGGYEQYF
TRBJ1-1	.	TRBV30	.	TGTGCCTGGACCCACAATGTCAAGAACACTGAAGCTTTCTTT	CAWTHNVKNTEAFF
TRBJ1-2	.	TRBV5-6	.	TGTGCCAGCAGCTTGGGTATACAGAACTATGGCTACACCTTC	CASSLGIQNYGYTF
TRBJ2-7	TRBD2	TRBV5-8	.	TGTGCCAGCACCCCGCGGGGGACCCCCTACGAGCAGTACTTC	CASTPRGTPYEQYF
TRBJ2-1	.	TRBV10-1	.	TGCGCCAGCAGTGAGTTTCGAGCGGATACCTCAGGACCCTACAATGAGCAGTTCTTC	CASSEFRADTSGPYNEQFF
TRBJ2-5	.	TRBV7-9	.	TGTGCCAGCAGCTTAGCGGGCCCAGGGGAGACCCAGTACTTC	CASSLAGPGETQYF
TRBJ1-5	TRBD1	TRBV19	.	TGTGCCAGTAGTATTACAGGGGGCCGGGCCCAGCATTTT	CASSITGGRAQHF
TRBJ2-3	.	TRBV27	.	TGTGCCAGCAGTCCAGGGGATACGCAGTATTTT	CASSPGDTQYF
TRBJ2-5	.	TRBV18	.	TGTGCCAGCACCCCCGGGGTTCAAGAGACCCAGTACTTC	CASTPGVQETQYF
TRBJ1-2	TRBD1	TRBV18	.	TGTGCCAGCTCACCTTCCGACAGGGTCTATGGCTACACCTTC	CASSPSDRVYGYTF
TRBJ2-4	.	TRBV6-5	.	TGTGCCAGCAGTTACTCGGACAACCGGGACATTCAGTACTTC	CASSYSDNRDIQYF
TRBJ2-2	TRBD1	TRBV6-4	.	TGTGCCAGCAGTGAGCAGGGGGAGAACACCGGGGAGCTGTTTTTT	CASSEQGENTGELFF
TRBJ2-1	.	TRBV29-1	few	TGCAGCGCCGAACTAGCCAATGAGCAGTTCTTC	CSAELANEQFF
TRBJ1-6	.	TRBV2	.	TGTGCCAGCAGTGGACCACTTCGGAGCCATAATTCACCCCTCCACTTT	CASSGPLRSHNSPLHF
TRBJ2-2	.	TRBV5-6	.	TGTGCCAGCAGCTTCGGGGACACCGGGGAGCTGTTTTTT	CASSFGDTGELFF
TRBJ2-7	.	TRBV19	.	TGTGCCAGTAGTATAGGAGGGGGCGAGCAGTACTTC	CASSIGGGEQYF
TRBJ1-2	.	TRBV6-5	few	TGTGCCAGCAGTTACTCGAAGCCGAGATATGGCTACACCTTC	CASSYSKPRYGYTF
TRBJ2-7	.	TRBV13	few	TGTGCCAGCAGCTACCGGGACAATCCCTACGAGCAGTACTTC	CASSYRDNPYEQYF
TRBJ1-5	.	TRBV4-1	.	TGCGCCAGCAGCCAAGAGATCGGGGTTGGACAGCCCCAGCATTTT	CASSQEIGVGQPQHF
TRBJ2-5	.	TRBV5-1	.	TGCGCCAGCAGCTTATGGGAGACAAAAGAGACCCAGTACTTC	CASSLWETKETQYF
TRBJ1-5	.	TRBV30	few	TGTGCCTGGAGTGCGCCGCCGGGTCAGCCCCAGCATTTT	CAWSAPPGQPQHF
TRBJ1-2	.	TRBV30	.	TGTGCCTGGAATCAGGACAGCCCCTATGGCTACACCTTC	CAWNQDSPYGYTF
TRBJ2-7	.	TRBV7-9	.	TGTGCCAGCAGCGAGGTAGCCTACGAGCAGTACTTC	CASSEVAYEQYF
TRBJ1-1	.	TRBV7-2	many	TGTGCCAGCAGTTTACAGGGTCGCAACGCTGAAGCTTTCTTT	CASSLQGRNAEAFF
TRBJ2-7	TRBD1	TRBV5-1	few	TGCGCCAGCAGCTTGGAGGGCCAGGGGGCGGGGGAGCAGTACTTC	CASSLEGQGAGEQYF
TRBJ1-3	.	TRBV5-6	.	TGTGCCAGCAGCCCCCCGACACATTCTGGAAACACCATATATTTT	CASSPPTHSGNTIYF
TRBJ2-3	TRBD2	TRBV6-1	few	TGTGCCAGCAGTAAACTAGCGGGGGGTGGAGATACGCAGTATTTT	CASSKLAGGGDTQYF
TRBJ2-7	TRBD2	TRBV19	few	TGTGCCAGTAGTACGCAGCGGGGCTACGAGCAGTACTTC	CASSTQRGYEQYF
TRBJ1-2	.	TRBV7-9	.	TGTGCCAGCAGCTCAACCGGGGAGGGCTACACCTTC	CASSSTGEGYTF
TRBJ1-3	.	TRBV25-1	.	TGTGCCAGCAGCCGCCCGGGAGGGTCTGGAAACACCATATATTTT	CASSRPGGSGNTIYF
TRBJ2-3	TRBD2	TRBV6-5	.	TGTGCCAGCGGGACTAGCGGGCAACTCACAGATACGCAGTATTTT	CASGTSGQLTDTQYF
TRBJ2-1	TRBD2	TRBV5-1	.	TGCGCCAGCCAGGGCTCCCGGACTAGCCCGAGAGGGGATGAGCAGTTCTTC	CASQGSRTSPRGDEQFF
TRBJ1-4	.	TRBV4-1	few	TGCGCCAGCAGCCATAGGAGGGTGGGCACTAATGAAAAACTGTTTTTT	CASSHRRVGTNEKLFF
TRBJ2-7	.	TRBV6-1	.	TGTGCCAGCAAAGGAGATAGCGTCTACGAGCAGTACTTC	CASKGDSVYEQYF
TRBJ1-2	TRBD1	TRBV2	once	TGTGCCAGCAGAGGACAGGGGGACTATGGCTACACCTTC	CASRGQGDYGYTF
TRBJ1-2	TRBD1	TRBV6-1	few	TGTGCCACGGGACAGGAGGGGAACTATGGCTACACCTTC	CATGQEGNYGYTF
TRBJ2-5	.	TRBV6-1	.	TGTGCCACTGGGCCGTACCAAGAGACCCAGTACTTC	CATGPYQETQYF
TRBJ2-3	TRBD1	TRBV4-1	.	TGCGCCAGCAGCACCCGGGACAGGGGGACCGATAGCACAGATACGCAGTATTTT	CASSTRDRGTDSTDTQYF
TRBJ1-1	TRBD1	TRBV7-8	.	TGTGCCAGCAGCTTAGGGGGCAGGGGGCGACGGACTGAAGCTTTCTTT	CASSLGGRGRRTEAFF
TRBJ2-7	TRBD1	TRBV9	.	TGTGCCAGCAGCGTAGAGGGACAGACTAATTACGAGCAGTACTTC	CASSVEGQTNYEQYF
TRBJ2-2	.	TRBV5-4	.	TGTGCCAGCAGCTCCGCGGCGCGGCAAAGGCGCGGCGGGGAGCTGTTTTTT	CASSSAARQRRGGELFF
TRBJ1-4	TRBD1	TRBV5-8	few	TGTGCCAGCAGCGTGGACAGGGGGGGCTTTGCAACTAATGAAAAACTGTTTTTT	CASSVDRGGFATNEKLFF
TRBJ2-3	TRBD2	TRBV7-8	.	TGTGCCAGCAGCAAAACTAGCGGGAGGTCAGATACGCAGTATTTT	CASSKTSGRSDTQYF